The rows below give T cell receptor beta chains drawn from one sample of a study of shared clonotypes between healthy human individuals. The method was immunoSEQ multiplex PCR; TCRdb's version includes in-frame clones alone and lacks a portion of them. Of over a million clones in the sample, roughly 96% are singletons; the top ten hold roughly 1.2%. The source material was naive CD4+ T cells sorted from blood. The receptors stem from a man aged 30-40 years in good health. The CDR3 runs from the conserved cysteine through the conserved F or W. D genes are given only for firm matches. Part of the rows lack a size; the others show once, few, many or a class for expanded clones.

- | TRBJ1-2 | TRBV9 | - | CASSVGEGRGYTF | TGTGCCAGCAGCGTAGGTGAGGGACGCGGCTACACCTTC
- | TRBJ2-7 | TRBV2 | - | CASSDRGGSEQYF | TGTGCCAGCAGTGATCGGGGAGGAAGCGAGCAGTACTTC
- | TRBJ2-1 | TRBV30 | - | CAWSPDSYNEQFF | TGTGCCTGGAGTCCGGACTCCTACAATGAGCAGTTCTTC
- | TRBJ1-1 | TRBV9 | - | CASTLMSPNTEAFF | TGTGCCAGCACCCTAATGAGTCCAAACACTGAAGCTTTCTTT
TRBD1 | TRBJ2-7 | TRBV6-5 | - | CASSTGQGAPQQYF | TGTGCCAGCAGTACCGGACAGGGAGCTCCTCAGCAGTACTTC
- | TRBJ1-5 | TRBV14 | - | CASSRPRPGGGNQPQHF | TGTGCCAGCAGCCGTCCCCGTCCAGGAGGTGGCAATCAGCCCCAGCATTTT
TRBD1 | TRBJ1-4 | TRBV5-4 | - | CASSLALDRDEKLFF | TGTGCCAGCAGCTTGGCCTTGGACAGGGACGAAAAACTGTTTTTT
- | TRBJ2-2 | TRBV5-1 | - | CASSFDNANTGELFF | TGCGCCAGCAGCTTTGACAACGCGAACACCGGGGAGCTGTTTTTT
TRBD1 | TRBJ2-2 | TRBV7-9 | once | CASSTQTGLAGELFF | TGTGCCAGCAGCACACAGACAGGGCTCGCCGGGGAGCTGTTTTTT
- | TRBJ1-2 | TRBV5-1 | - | CASSLGRVEGYGYTF | TGCGCCAGCAGCTTGGGACGGGTTGAGGGCTATGGCTACACCTTC
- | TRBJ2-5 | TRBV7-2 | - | CASSLISNQETQYF | TGTGCCAGCAGCTTAATCAGCAACCAAGAGACCCAGTACTTC
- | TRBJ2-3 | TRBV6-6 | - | CASSKSGNTQYF | TGTGCCAGCAGTAAGTCCGGAAATACGCAGTATTTT
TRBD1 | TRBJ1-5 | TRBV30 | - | CAWKGSQGDGQPQHF | TGTGCCTGGAAAGGTTCCCAGGGGGACGGTCAGCCCCAGCATTTT
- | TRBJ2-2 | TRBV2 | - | CASSVLGWGSDTGELFF | TGTGCCAGCAGTGTATTGGGATGGGGGAGCGACACCGGGGAGCTGTTTTTT
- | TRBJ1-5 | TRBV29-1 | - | CSGSQGSNQPQHF | TGCAGCGGATCCCAGGGTAGCAATCAGCCCCAGCATTTT
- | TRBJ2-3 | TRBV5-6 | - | CASSWGRRAAQYF | TGTGCCAGCAGCTGGGGACGGAGGGCAGCGCAGTATTTT
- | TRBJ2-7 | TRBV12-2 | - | CASRLAQGRGTSGSYEQYF | TGTGCAAGTCGCTTAGCTCAGGGCCGCGGGACTAGCGGCTCCTACGAGCAGTACTTC
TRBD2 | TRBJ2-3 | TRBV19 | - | CASSPSSGRDTDTQYF | TGTGCCAGTAGTCCGAGTAGCGGGAGGGACACAGATACGCAGTATTTT
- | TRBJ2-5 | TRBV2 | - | CASRVETQYF | TGTGCCAGCAGGGTGGAGACCCAGTACTTC
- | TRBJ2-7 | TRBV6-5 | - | CASRAGSPSYEQYF | TGTGCCAGCAGAGCAGGGAGTCCCTCCTACGAGCAGTACTTC
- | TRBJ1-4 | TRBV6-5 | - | CASSDRNEKLFF | TGTGCCAGCAGTGACAGGAATGAAAAACTGTTTTTT
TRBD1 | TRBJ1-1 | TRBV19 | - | CASSNGQGALTEAFF | TGTGCCAGTAGTAACGGACAGGGGGCGCTTACTGAAGCTTTCTTT
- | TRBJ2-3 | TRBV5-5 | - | CASSLVGTDTQYF | TGTGCCAGCAGCTTGGTGGGCACAGATACGCAGTATTTT
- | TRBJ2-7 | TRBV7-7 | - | CGQREWTNEGYEQYF | TGTGGGCAGAGGGAATGGACGAACGAGGGCTACGAGCAGTACTTC
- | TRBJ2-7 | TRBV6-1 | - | CASGIFGSYEQYF | TGTGCCAGCGGCATTTTCGGATCCTACGAGCAGTACTTC
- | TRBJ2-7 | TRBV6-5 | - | CASSYFSGAAYEQYF | TGTGCCAGCAGTTACTTTAGCGGTGCCGCCTACGAGCAGTACTTC
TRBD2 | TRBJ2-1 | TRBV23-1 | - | CASSQVSGRACNEQFF | TGCGCCAGCAGTCAAGTAAGCGGGAGGGCCTGCAATGAGCAGTTCTTC
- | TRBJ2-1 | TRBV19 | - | CASRQTGGLLYNEQFF | TGTGCCAGTAGGCAAACAGGGGGACTACTTTACAATGAGCAGTTCTTC
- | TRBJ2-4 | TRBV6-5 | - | CASSISGQNIQYF | TGTGCCAGCAGTATCAGCGGACAAAACATTCAGTACTTC
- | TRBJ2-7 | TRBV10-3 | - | CAISEYSYEQYF | TGTGCCATCAGTGAATACAGCTACGAGCAGTACTTC
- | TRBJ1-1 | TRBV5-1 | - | CASSLWGNTEAFF | TGCGCCAGCAGCCTCTGGGGTAACACTGAAGCTTTCTTT
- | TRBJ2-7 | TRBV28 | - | CASSRGSYEQYF | TGTGCCAGCAGTCGGGGTTCCTACGAGCAGTACTTC
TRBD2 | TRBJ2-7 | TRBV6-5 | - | CASSYRWLAGTYEQYF | TGTGCCAGCAGTTACCGGTGGCTAGCGGGAACCTACGAGCAGTACTTC
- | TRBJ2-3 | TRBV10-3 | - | CAISGGIGTDTQYF | TGTGCCATCAGTGGGGGGATTGGCACAGATACGCAGTATTTT
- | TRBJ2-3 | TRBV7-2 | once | CASSLLQGTSTDTQYF | TGTGCCAGCAGCTTACTACAGGGCACTAGCACAGATACGCAGTATTTT
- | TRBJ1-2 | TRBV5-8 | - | CASSLTGRTHYGYTF | TGTGCCAGCAGCTTGACGGGACGGACTCACTATGGCTACACCTTC
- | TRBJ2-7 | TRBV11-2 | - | CASSSVGLEQYF | TGTGCCAGCAGCTCCGTAGGGCTCGAGCAGTACTTC
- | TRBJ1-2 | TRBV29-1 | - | CSVGRVITNYGYTF | TGCAGCGTTGGACGGGTCATAACTAACTATGGCTACACCTTC
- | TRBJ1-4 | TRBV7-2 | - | CASSLEPQATDEKLFF | TGTGCCAGCAGCTTAGAACCACAGGCTACGGATGAAAAACTGTTTTTT
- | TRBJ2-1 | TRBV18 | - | CASSGGVDYNEQFF | TGTGCCAGCTCAGGGGGAGTAGACTACAATGAGCAGTTCTTC
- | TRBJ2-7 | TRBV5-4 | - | CASSLGQAFPYTYEQYF | TGTGCCAGCAGCTTGGGCCAGGCCTTTCCTTACACCTACGAGCAGTACTTC
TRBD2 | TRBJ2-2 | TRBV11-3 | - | CASSLSGRMGSQDTGELFF | TGTGCCAGCAGCTTGAGCGGGAGGATGGGGAGTCAGGATACCGGGGAGCTGTTTTTT
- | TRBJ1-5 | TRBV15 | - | CATSSRLGNQPQHF | TGTGCCACCAGCTCTCGACTCGGCAATCAGCCCCAGCATTTT
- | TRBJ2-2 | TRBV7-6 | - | CASSLMSGFDTGELFF | TGTGCCAGCAGCTTGATGTCTGGGTTCGACACCGGGGAGCTGTTTTTT
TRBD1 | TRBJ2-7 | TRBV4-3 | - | CASSQGQGNTPGEQYF | TGCGCCAGCAGCCAGGGACAGGGGAACACACCGGGGGAGCAGTACTTC
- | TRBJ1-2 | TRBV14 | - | CASSQEGHHSGYGYTF | TGTGCCAGCAGCCAAGAGGGGCACCATTCGGGCTATGGCTACACCTTC
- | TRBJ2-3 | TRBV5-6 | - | CASSLPGEDTQYF | TGTGCCAGCAGCTTGCCCGGGGAAGATACGCAGTATTTT
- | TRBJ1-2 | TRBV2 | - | CASSQPPGGVSGYTF | TGTGCCAGCAGTCAACCCCCGGGTGGGGTTTCTGGCTACACCTTC
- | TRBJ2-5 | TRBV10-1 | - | CASSDLPNRETQYF | TGCGCCAGCAGTGACCTACCAAACCGTGAGACCCAGTACTTC
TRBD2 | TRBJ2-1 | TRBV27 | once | CASSFLGAGVFNEQFF | TGTGCCAGCAGTTTCTTGGGAGCGGGAGTATTCAATGAGCAGTTCTTC
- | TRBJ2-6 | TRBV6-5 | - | CASSWSGSGANVLTF | TGTGCCAGCAGTTGGTCGGGGTCTGGGGCCAACGTCCTGACTTTC
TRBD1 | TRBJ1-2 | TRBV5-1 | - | CASSLETGAGNYGYTF | TGCGCCAGCAGCTTGGAGACAGGGGCTGGGAACTATGGCTACACCTTC
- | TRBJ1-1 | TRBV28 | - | CASSAWLTEAFF | TGTGCCAGCAGTGCATGGCTCACTGAAGCTTTCTTT
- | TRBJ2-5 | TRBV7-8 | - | CASSRKETQYF | TGTGCCAGCAGCCGAAAAGAGACCCAGTACTTC
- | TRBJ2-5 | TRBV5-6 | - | CASSFAVSETQYF | TGTGCCAGCAGCTTTGCAGTGTCAGAGACCCAGTACTTC
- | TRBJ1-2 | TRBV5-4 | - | CASRSDTGGANYGYTF | TGTGCCAGCAGATCGGACACCGGCGGGGCTAACTATGGCTACACCTTC
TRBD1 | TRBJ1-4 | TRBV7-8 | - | CASSFPPWDRGREKLFF | TGTGCCAGCAGCTTTCCCCCGTGGGACAGGGGAAGGGAAAAACTGTTTTTT
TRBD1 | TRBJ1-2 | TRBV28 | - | CASSSTGGAGAGYTF | TGTGCCAGCAGTTCAACAGGGGGCGCAGGAGCCGGCTACACCTTC